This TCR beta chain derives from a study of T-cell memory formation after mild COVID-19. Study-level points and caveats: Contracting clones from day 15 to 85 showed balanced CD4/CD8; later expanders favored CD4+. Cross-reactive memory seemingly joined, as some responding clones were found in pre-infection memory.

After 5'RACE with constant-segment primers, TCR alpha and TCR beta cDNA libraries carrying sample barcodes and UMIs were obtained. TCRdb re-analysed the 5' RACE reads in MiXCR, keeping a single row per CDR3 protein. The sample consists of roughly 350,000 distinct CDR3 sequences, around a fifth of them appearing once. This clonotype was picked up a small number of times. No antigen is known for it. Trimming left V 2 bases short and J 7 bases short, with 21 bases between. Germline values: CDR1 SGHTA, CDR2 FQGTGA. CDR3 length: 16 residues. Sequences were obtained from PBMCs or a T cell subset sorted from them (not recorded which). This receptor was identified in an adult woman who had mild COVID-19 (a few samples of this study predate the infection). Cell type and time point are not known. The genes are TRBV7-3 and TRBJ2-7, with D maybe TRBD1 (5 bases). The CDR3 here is CASSLGERTPLEEQYF. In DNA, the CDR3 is TGTGCCAGCAGCTTAGGGGAACGGACACCACTTGAAGAGCAGTACTTC. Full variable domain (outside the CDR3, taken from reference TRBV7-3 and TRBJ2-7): GAGVSQTPSNKVTEKGKYVELRCDPISGHTALYWYRQSLGQGPEFLIYFQGTGAADDSGLPNDRFFAVRPEGSVSTLKIQRTERGDSAVYLCASSLGERTPLEEQYFGPGTRLTVT.